This T cell receptor (beta chain) is drawn from a study of blood T cell repertoires in COVID-19. Overall study context: T cells, B-cell-depleted T cells, or PBMCs provided the cDNA or gDNA that served as material.

The germline gives CDR1 MNHEY, CDR2 SMNVEV (reference sequence). Trimming left V 0 bases short and J 5 bases short, with 17 bases between. This CDR3 is built from 16 residues. Methods used by the authors: Nucleated cell counts were estimated from reference gene primer amplification. Sequencing was performed with immunoSEQ multiplex PCR; in TCRdb, only in-frame clones are kept and a portion is missing. V and J calls and clone size are given by that table; D and trimming were obtained from the DNA. The data contain some 190,000 clones, roughly nine tenths of them singletons. The clonotype comes from a man in his thirties or forties with acute or convalescent COVID-19. The sequenced material came from peripheral blood. The chain carries TRBV27 and TRBJ2-7; D perhaps matches TRBD1 (5 bases). CDR3 sequence: CASSLSRQRIRDEQYF. The CDR3 DNA sequence: TGTGCCAGCAGTTTATCGAGACAGAGGATACGGGACGAGCAGTACTTC.